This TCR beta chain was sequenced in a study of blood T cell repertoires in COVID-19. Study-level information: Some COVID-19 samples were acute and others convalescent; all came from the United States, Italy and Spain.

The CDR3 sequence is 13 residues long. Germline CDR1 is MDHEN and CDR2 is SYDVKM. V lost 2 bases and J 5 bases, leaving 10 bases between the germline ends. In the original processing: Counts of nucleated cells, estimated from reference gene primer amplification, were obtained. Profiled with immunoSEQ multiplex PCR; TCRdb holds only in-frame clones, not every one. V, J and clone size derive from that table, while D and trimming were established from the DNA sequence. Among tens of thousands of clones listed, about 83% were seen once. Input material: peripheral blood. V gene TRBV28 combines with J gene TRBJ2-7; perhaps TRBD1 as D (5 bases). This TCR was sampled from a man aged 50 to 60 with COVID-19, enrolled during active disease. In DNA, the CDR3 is TGTGCCAGCAGTTTAACTGTCAGGGACGAGCAGTACTTC. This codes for CASSLTVRDEQYF.